What follows are 29 T cell receptor beta chains derived from one specimen sequenced in a study of shared clonotypes between healthy human individuals. The assay was immunoSEQ multiplex PCR, and TCRdb's table has in-frame clones only and misses some. The sample yields around 1,900,000 clones, 93% seen once. Naivety among CD8 cells was defined by CD45RO negativity and positive CCR7 selection, thereby excluding terminally differentiated effector memory CD45RA+ cells. Sequenced material: naive CD8+ T cells from PBMCs. These receptors all come from a man aged 18 to 35 in good health. Some clones in this sample may be carry-over from other donors' samples.

The rearrangement joins TRBV5-6 to TRBJ2-7; 7 bases match TRBD2. J gave up 0 bases and V 1 base, and 13 bases lay outside the gene matches. This CDR3 has 18 amino acids. Germline-derived CDR1 and CDR2 are SGHDT and YYEEEE. CDR3 protein: CASSLYLAEGPVSYEQYF. The DNA of the CDR3 is TGTGCCAGCAGCTTGTATCTAGCGGAAGGACCCGTCTCCTACGAGCAGTACTTC.

Written as DNA, the CDR3 is TGTGCCAGTAGTGCCGCCCGGGCCGGGGGCTACAATGAGCAGTTCTTC. Translating gives CASSAARAGGYNEQFF. The chain is built from TRBV19 and TRBJ2-1; D is possibly TRBD2 (6 bases). This CDR3 spans 16 amino acids. V lost 5 bases, J lost 3 bases, and 17 bases lay in between. CDR1 and CDR2 from the germline V gene are LNHDA and SQIVND (reference sequence). The whole variable domain, remainder taken from reference TRBV19 and TRBJ2-1, is DGGITQSPKYLFRKEGQNVTLSCEQNLNHDAMYWYRQDPGQGLRLIYYSQIVNDFQKGDIAEGYSVSREKKESFPLTVTSAQKNPTAFYLCASSAARAGGYNEQFFGPGTRLTVL.

The gene calls are TRBV5-1 and TRBJ2-1; D is perhaps TRBD1 (5 bases). Trimming shortened V by 3 bases and J by 6 bases, and 13 bases separated the two germline ends. Germline V gene lookup returns CDR1 SGHRS and CDR2 YFSETQ. CDR3 length: 14 amino acids. The CDR3 spells CASSSWTPPNEQFF. CDR3 in DNA: TGCGCCAGCAGCTCATGGACACCCCCCAATGAGCAGTTCTTC.

The chain combines TRBV5-1 with TRBJ2-1; 7 nucleotides agree with TRBD2. J lost 5 bases, V lost 0 bases, and 2 bases had no gene match. From germline, CDR1 is SGHRS and CDR2 YFSETQ. The CDR3 covers 14 residues. This CDR3 reads CASSLVSGHNEQFF. The DNA of the CDR3 is TGCGCCAGCAGCTTGGTTAGCGGGCACAATGAGCAGTTCTTC.

The CDR3 spells CASSLGNEYEQYF. DNA for the CDR3: TGTGCCAGCAGCTTAGGTAACGAGTACGAGCAGTACTTC. V and J are TRBV7-9 and TRBJ2-7; D is unresolved. Trimming cost V 1 base and J 4 bases, with 8 bases left between them. The CDR3 covers 13 residues. The germline V gene has CDR1 SEHNR and CDR2 FQNEAQ (reference sequence).

The chain uses TRBV5-1 and TRBJ1-1; 8 bases match TRBD1. After removal of 4 bases from V and 0 bases from J, the junction contained 5 bases not matched to a gene. Germline CDR1 reads SGHRS; CDR2 reads YFSETQ. The CDR3 has 15 residues. DNA of the CDR3: TGCGCCAGCAGCGCGACAGGGGATGTGAACACTGAAGCTTTCTTT. It codes for CASSATGDVNTEAFF.

The genes are TRBV27 and TRBJ1-1; possibly TRBD1 for D (5 bases). The CDR3 is 16 amino acids. The V and J ends lost 2 bases and 1 base respectively, with 14 bases between them. Germline V gene lookup returns CDR1 MNHEY and CDR2 SMNVEV (reference sequence). This CDR3 is CASSLRGVLSNTEAFF. As DNA, the CDR3 is TGTGCCAGCAGTTTAAGGGGCGTCTTGTCGAACACTGAAGCTTTCTTT.

The chain combines TRBV29-1 with TRBJ2-2; 9 nucleotides agree with TRBD1. J gave up 3 bases and V 7 bases, and 15 bases lay outside the gene matches. The germline CDR1 and CDR2 sequences are SQVTM and ANQGSEA. The CDR3 contains 17 residues. CDR3 coding DNA: TGCAGCGCCCGGACAGGGGAAGGAGTGGCGTACACCGGGGAGCTGTTTTTT. Its protein product is CSARTGEGVAYTGELFF.

The chain is built from TRBV10-3 and TRBJ1-1, with D perhaps TRBD1 (6 bases). V was pared by 2 bases and J by 3 bases, with 16 bases between. CDR1 is ENHRY, CDR2 SYGVKD, per germline. The CDR3 length is 16 residues. Here the CDR3 DNA reads TGTGCCATCAGTGAGAGTGACCCGGGGGGCCACACTGAAGCTTTCTTT. The encoded protein is CAISESDPGGHTEAFF.

This clone came up a few times. This chain connects TRBV2 to TRBJ2-5; D perhaps matches TRBD2 (5 bases). This CDR3 comprises 14 residues. With 1 base removed from V and 1 base from J, the gap between germline ends came to 7 bases. The germline gives CDR1 SNHLY, CDR2 FYNNEI. CDR3 sequence: CASSEVGVQETQYF. The CDR3 coding sequence is TGTGCCAGCAGTGAAGTGGGAGTCCAAGAGACCCAGTACTTC.

DNA of the CDR3: TGTGCCAGCAGCCGCGGGACAAAGGGCTACGAGCAGTACTTC. As protein: CASSRGTKGYEQYF. The chain employs TRBV11-2 and TRBJ2-7; D tentatively reads TRBD1 or TRBD2 (6 bases each). CDR1 SGHAT and CDR2 FQNNGV come from the germline V gene. Trimming shortened V by 5 bases and J by 3 bases, and 14 bases separated the two germline ends. The CDR3 has 14 amino acids.

The chain is built from TRBV27 and TRBJ2-7, with D possibly matching TRBD2 (6 bases). The CDR3 has 14 amino acids. CDR1 MNHEY and CDR2 SMNVEV come from the germline V gene (reference sequence). Trimming cost V 6 bases and J 3 bases, with 15 bases left between them. CDR3 sequence reads: CASSPIAGIYEQYF. The DNA of the CDR3 is TGTGCCAGCAGCCCTATCGCGGGGATCTACGAGCAGTACTTC.

The CDR3 nucleotides are TGTGCCATCAGTGAGTCGAGTCTACTAGGGCAGTACTTC. This sequence encodes CAISESSLLGQYF. This rearrangement joins TRBV10-3 to TRBJ2-7, with D possibly matching TRBD2 (5 bases). Looked up from germline, CDR1 is ENHRY and CDR2 is SYGVKD. The CDR3 is made up of 13 amino acids. V lost 0 bases and J lost 9, with 12 bases in between.

The rearrangement uses TRBV27 and TRBJ2-7; D tentatively fits TRBD1 or TRBD2 (5 bases each). Looked up from germline, CDR1 is MNHEY and CDR2 is SMNVEV (reference sequence). V lost 3 bases and J lost 0, with 21 bases in between. The CDR3 has 18 amino acids. CDR3 protein: CASSLIFNAQGRSYEQYF. CDR3 bases: TGTGCCAGCAGTTTGATTTTTAATGCCCAGGGACGCTCCTACGAGCAGTACTTC.

The chain has TRBV2 and TRBJ2-7; 7 bases match TRBD1. Germline V gene lookup returns CDR1 SNHLY and CDR2 FYNNEI. Trimming removed 6 bases from V and 3 bases from J; junction bases left unmatched: 5. The CDR3 length is 13 residues. The DNA for the CDR3 is TGTGCCAGCAGGGACAGGTCGTACTACGAGCAGTACTTC. Its translation is CASRDRSYYEQYF.

J is TRBJ2-5 and V is TRBV5-1; 11 bases line up with TRBD2. Trimming cost V 4 bases and J 0 bases; bases outside gene matches: 5. The CDR3 contains 16 residues. Germline CDR1 is SGHRS and CDR2 is YFSETQ. In nucleotides, the CDR3 is TGCGCCAGCAGCCCTGGGACTAGCGGCTACCAAGAGACCCAGTACTTC. The encoded protein is CASSPGTSGYQETQYF. Looking up the rest from reference TRBV5-1 and TRBJ2-5 gives the full variable domain: KAGVTQTPRYLIKTRGQQVTLSCSPISGHRSVSWYQQTPGQGLQFLFEYFSETQRNKGNFPGRFSGRQFSNSRSEMNVSTLELGDSALYLCASSPGTSGYQETQYFGPGTRLLVL.

This clone was counted a single time. The chain carries TRBV4-2 and TRBJ1-5; D not resolved. Trimming shortened V by 0 bases and J by 0 bases, and 12 bases separated the two germline ends. Germline loops: CDR1 LGHNA, CDR2 YNFKEQ. The CDR3 runs to 17 residues. The CDR3 nucleotides read TGTGCCAGCAGCCAAGATAGTCGGGCGTATAGCAATCAGCCCCAGCATTTT. It is translated as CASSQDSRAYSNQPQHF.

The chain carries TRBV11-1 and TRBJ2-6, with D perhaps given as TRBD1 or TRBD2 (5 bases each). The germline V gene has CDR1 SGHAT and CDR2 FQDESV (reference sequence). V was pared by 4 bases and J by 1 base, with 11 bases between. This CDR3 comprises 16 residues. Written as DNA, the CDR3 is TGTGCCAGCAGCTCCAAGAGGGGATCTGGGGCCAACGTCCTGACTTTC. It specifies CASSSKRGSGANVLTF.

The chain has TRBV6-5 and TRBJ2-7; tentative D call: TRBD2 (6 bases). The CDR3 runs 15 residues. V dropped 2 bases and J dropped 0 bases, with 11 bases sitting between them. Germline CDR1 is MNHEY and CDR2 is SVGAGI. The CDR3: CASSYKGLRSYEQYF. CDR3 DNA sequence: TGTGCCAGCAGTTACAAGGGACTCCGCTCCTACGAGCAGTACTTC.

The rearrangement links TRBV7-8 to TRBJ2-7; 12 positions match TRBD2. The CDR3 sequence is 19 residues long. CDR1 is SGHVS and CDR2 is FQNEAQ in the germline V gene. Germline trimming cut 5 bases from V and 5 bases from J; bases unmatched to any gene: 19. This CDR3 is CASSPRLAGGPGLRDEQYF. CDR3 coding DNA: TGTGCCAGCAGCCCTCGTCTAGCGGGAGGGCCTGGTCTTCGTGACGAGCAGTACTTC. The complete variable domain, with remaining parts taken from reference TRBV7-8 and TRBJ2-7, reads GAGVSQSPRYKVAKRGQDVALRCDPISGHVSLFWYQQALGQGPEFLTYFQNEAQLDKSGLPSDRFFAERPEGSVSTLKIQRTQQEDSAVYLCASSPRLAGGPGLRDEQYFGPGTRLTVT.

The gene calls are TRBV28 and TRBJ2-2; D unresolved. The V end was cut by 3 bases, the J end by 6 bases, with 8 bases between. The CDR3 covers 13 residues. In germline, CDR1 is MDHEN, CDR2 SYDVKM. The CDR3, as DNA: TGTGCCAGCAGTTTGCAGTGGGCCGGGGAGCTGTTTTTT. This translates into CASSLQWAGELFF. The variable domain in full, with the rest retrieved from reference TRBV28 and TRBJ2-2, is DVKVTQSSRYLVKRTGEKVFLECVQDMDHENMFWYRQDPGLGLRLIYFSYDVKMKEKGDIPEGYSVSREKKERFSLILESASTNQTSMYLCASSLQWAGELFFGEGSRLTVL.

This clone was observed once. V is TRBV5-1 and J is TRBJ2-7; 10 bases agree with TRBD2. Germline V gene lookup returns CDR1 SGHRS and CDR2 YFSETQ. The junction had 5 bases not matched to a gene; V was cut back by 0 bases and J by 2 bases. The CDR3 length is 16 residues. In DNA form, the CDR3 reads TGCGCCAGCAGCTTGGATGCACTAGCGGGGACCTACGAGCAGTACTTC. This encodes CASSLDALAGTYEQYF.

The chain employs TRBV6-4 and TRBJ1-1; no definite D call. Deletions cut 6 bases from V and 1 base from J, with 9 bases between. This CDR3 has 13 residues. Germline loops: CDR1 MRHNA, CDR2 SNTAGT. CDR3 sequence: CASSRASNTEAFF. CDR3 coding DNA: TGTGCCAGCAGCCGGGCTTCGAACACTGAAGCTTTCTTT.

This chain links TRBV4-1 with TRBJ2-7, with TRBD1 as a possible D gene (6 bases). CDR3 length: 14 amino acids. Trimming left V 1 base short and J 3 bases short, with 10 bases between. Germline lookup yields CDR1 MGHRA and CDR2 YSYEKL. CDR3 protein: CASSQVRGNYEQYF. CDR3 nucleotide sequence: TGCGCCAGCAGCCAAGTAAGGGGGAACTACGAGCAGTACTTC.

The chain is built from TRBV28 and TRBJ2-7; 8 positions agree with TRBD2. V shed 6 bases and J 0 bases; nucleotides not matched to a gene: 7. Per the germline V gene, CDR1 is MDHEN and CDR2 is SYDVKM. The CDR3 has 15 residues. For the CDR3, the DNA is TGTGCCAGCAGCCTACTAGCGGTCCGCTCCTACGAGCAGTACTTC. Protein product: CASSLLAVRSYEQYF. The whole variable domain, filled in from reference TRBV28 and TRBJ2-7, reads DVKVTQSSRYLVKRTGEKVFLECVQDMDHENMFWYRQDPGLGLRLIYFSYDVKMKEKGDIPEGYSVSREKKERFSLILESASTNQTSMYLCASSLLAVRSYEQYFGPGTRLTVT.

The rearrangement links TRBV6-6 to TRBJ2-5; maybe TRBD2 (6 bases). The V gene's germline CDR1 is MNHNY and CDR2 SVGAGI (reference sequence). V gave up 0 bases and J gave up 5 bases, with 13 bases separating them. CDR3 length: 15 amino acids. The CDR3 DNA sequence: TGTGCCAGCAGTTACTCGGCGGGATTTGGGGAGACCCAGTACTTC. It encodes CASSYSAGFGETQYF.

V usage is TRBV7-8 and J usage is TRBJ2-7; no clear D gene. V was cut by 8 bases and J by 3 bases, with 17 bases left in between. Per germline, CDR1 SGHVS and CDR2 FQNEAQ. This CDR3 spans 14 amino acids. The CDR3 DNA follows: TGTGCCAGCTCACACGAGCCCATAGGCTACGAGCAGTACTTC. Protein: CASSHEPIGYEQYF.

With respect to this clone: Other nucleotide sequences from this sample produce the same CDR3. V usage is TRBV9 and J usage is TRBJ2-3; D remains unclear. Germline V gene sequence: CDR1 SGDLS, CDR2 YYNGEE. The CDR3 extends over 15 amino acids. The V end lost 0 bases, the J end lost 0 bases, and 8 bases lay between the germline ends. This CDR3 is CASSVGAGSTDTQYF. The CDR3 DNA follows: TGTGCCAGCAGCGTAGGAGCAGGTAGCACAGATACGCAGTATTTT.

This clone was recorded only once. The gene calls are TRBV5-4 and TRBJ2-6; D possibly corresponds to TRBD2 (6 bases). There are 19 residues in the CDR3. CDR1 SGHNT and CDR2 YYREEE come from the germline V gene (reference sequence). Trimming took off 4 bases at V and 2 bases at J, with 22 bases between the two ends. In DNA, the CDR3 is TGTGCCAGCAGCCCTCCCGGACTAACGATCTTCCCTGGGGCCAACGTCCTGACTTTC. Amino acid sequence: CASSPPGLTIFPGANVLTF.